This TCR beta chain derives from a study of blood T cell repertoires in COVID-19. Overall study: PBMCs, B-cell-depleted T cells, or T cells were the source of the cDNA or gDNA that made up the material.

Original analysis: Amplified reference gene primers provided the basis for estimating nucleated cell counts. The assay was immunoSEQ multiplex PCR, and TCRdb's table has in-frame clones only and misses some. Clonal size and the V and J genes are those of that table, whereas D and trimming came from the DNA. This table has approximately 330,000 clones, around 87% appearing once. This CDR3 has 16 amino acids. CDR1 and CDR2 from the germline V gene are MDHEN and SYDVKM. V lost 5 bases and J lost 3, with 17 bases in between. The clonotype was recovered from a woman in her thirties or forties with COVID-19, enrolled during active disease. The chain combines TRBV28 with TRBJ1-5; maybe TRBD1 (5 bases). The sequenced sample was peripheral blood. DNA of the CDR3: TGTGCCAGCAGTCTTCCAGGAGCAGGGTTCAATCAGCCCCAGCATTTT. It translates to CASSLPGAGFNQPQHF.